This T cell receptor (beta chain) was sequenced for a study of cytomegalovirus exposure and HLA in healthy donors. Primers: 60 Vbeta forward and 13 Jbeta reverse. TCRdb keeps only in-frame clones here, not all; method: immunoSEQ multiplex PCR. The table counts 65,000 to 95,000 clones; approximately 4.2% lies in the top ten. A note on this clone: The antigen is undetermined.

J was trimmed by 6 bases and V by 4 bases; bases with no gene match: 4. The CDR3 loop spans 14 amino acids. Germline V lookup: CDR1 MNHEY, CDR2 SVGAGI. Whole-study findings and limits: The authors excluded some V segments, including TRBV6-2 and TRBV6-3, as indistinguishable. Later analysis identified several of the most significant clusters that appeared linked to common viral pathogens. A missense DCLRE1C variant was associated with V- and J-gene trimming of TCR beta chains in a later analysis, and an independent cohort replicated the association.

The V call is TRBV6-5, the J call TRBJ2-4, with 9 bases lining up with TRBD2. The TCR was taken from a man younger than 45 in good health and CMV-seronegative. The sequencing sample was made of PBMCs. CDR3 sequence (DNA): TGTGCCAGCAGTTCAGCGGGAGGAGGAAACATTCAGTACTTC. Its translation: CASSSAGGGNIQYF.